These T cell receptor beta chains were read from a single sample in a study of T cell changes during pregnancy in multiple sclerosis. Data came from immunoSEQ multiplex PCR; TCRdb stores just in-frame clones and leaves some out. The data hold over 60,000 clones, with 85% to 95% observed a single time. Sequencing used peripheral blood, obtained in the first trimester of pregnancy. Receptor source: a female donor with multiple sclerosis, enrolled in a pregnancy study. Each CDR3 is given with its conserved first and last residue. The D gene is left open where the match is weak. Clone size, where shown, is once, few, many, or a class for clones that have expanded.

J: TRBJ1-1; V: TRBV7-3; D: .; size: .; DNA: TGTGCCAGCAGCTTAGATCCAGGGATGAACACTGAAGCTTTCTTT; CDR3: CASSLDPGMNTEAFF
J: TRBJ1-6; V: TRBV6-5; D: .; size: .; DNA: TGTGCCAGCAGTTACTCGGAGGGAGGAAAGAGATCACCCCTCCACTTT; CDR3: CASSYSEGGKRSPLHF
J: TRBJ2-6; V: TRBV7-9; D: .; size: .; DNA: TGTGCCAGCAGCTTAGGGGCAGCTCCTTCTCCCTCTGGGGCCAACGTCCTGACTTTC; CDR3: CASSLGAAPSPSGANVLTF
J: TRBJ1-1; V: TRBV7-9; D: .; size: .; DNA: TGTGCCAGCAGCTCTGGACGGACTGAAAGGATCTTT; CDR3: CASSSGRTERIF
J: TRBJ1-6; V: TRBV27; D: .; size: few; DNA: TGTGCCAGCAGTCCTCGGGGGTATCCACCCCTCCACTTT; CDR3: CASSPRGYPPLHF
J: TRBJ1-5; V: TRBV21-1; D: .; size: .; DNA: TGTGCCAGCAGCAAAGCCAGATCTGCAAATCAGCCCCAGCATTTT; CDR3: CASSKARSANQPQHF
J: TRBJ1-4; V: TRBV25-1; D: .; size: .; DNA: TGTGCCAGCAGGTCACAGGGTAATGAAAAACTGTTTTTT; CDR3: CASRSQGNEKLFF
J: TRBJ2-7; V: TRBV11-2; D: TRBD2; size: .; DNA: TGTGCCAGCAGCTTAGAACTAGCGGGGGCCCTGGGTAACGAGCAGTACTTC; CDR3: CASSLELAGALGNEQYF
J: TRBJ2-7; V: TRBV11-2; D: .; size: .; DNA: TGTGCCAGCAGCGCCCCTGGACTGCCCTACGAGCAGTACTTC; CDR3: CASSAPGLPYEQYF
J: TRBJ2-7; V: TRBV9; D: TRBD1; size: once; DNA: TGTGCCAGCAGCATAAACGGACAGGGTGGTGGATACGAGCAGTACTTC; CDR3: CASSINGQGGGYEQYF
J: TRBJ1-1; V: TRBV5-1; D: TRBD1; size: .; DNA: TGCGCCAGCAGCTTGGGGGACAGTAACACTGAAGCTTTCTTT; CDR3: CASSLGDSNTEAFF
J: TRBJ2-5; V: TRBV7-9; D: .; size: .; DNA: TGTGCCAGCAGCGCAGGGGCGGAGACCCAGTACTTC; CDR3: CASSAGAETQYF
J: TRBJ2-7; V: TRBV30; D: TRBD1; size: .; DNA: TGTGCCTGGAGCGACGGACAGGGCCCCCCCTACGAGCAGTACTTC; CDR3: CAWSDGQGPPYEQYF
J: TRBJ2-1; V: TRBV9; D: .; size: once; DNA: TGTGCCAGCAGCGTAGTTGGAGACAGCTACAATGAGCAGTTCTTC; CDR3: CASSVVGDSYNEQFF
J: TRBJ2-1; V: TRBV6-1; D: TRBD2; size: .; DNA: TGTGCCAGCAGTGAAATTAGCGGGAGGTTAGGGAATGAGCAGTTCTTC; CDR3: CASSEISGRLGNEQFF
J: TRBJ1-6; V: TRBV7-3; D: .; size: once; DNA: TGTGCCAGCAGCTTAGTGGCCAGGGGAGATTCACCCCTCCACTTT; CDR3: CASSLVARGDSPLHF